This T cell receptor beta chain came from a study of cytomegalovirus exposure and HLA in healthy donors. The donors were healthy bone marrow donors. The PCR was carried out with 60 Vbeta primers and 13 Jbeta primers. Sequenced by immunoSEQ multiplex PCR; TCRdb stores in-frame clones only, minus some. The top ten clones hold 0.65% to 0.95% of a sample with some 150,000 clones, 76% of them seen once. The CDR3 runs to 17 residues. The germline V gene encodes CDR1 SQVTM and CDR2 ANQGSEA. Comment on this clone: One end of the junction is discordant with germline, which a read error may explain.

What was sequenced was PBMCs. This clonotype was sampled from a female donor in good health and CMV-seronegative. The V gene is TRBV29-1, the J gene TRBJ2-4, with TRBD2 matching 8 bases. The CDR3 DNA follows: TGCAGCGTTGTACCCAGCGGGAGATCATTCGCCAAAAACAGTCAGTACTTC. Its translation is CSVVPSGRSFAKNSQYF. The variable domain in full, completed from reference TRBV29-1 and TRBJ2-4, reads SAVISQKPSRDICQRGTSLTIQCQVDSQVTMMFWYRQQPGQSLTLIATANQGSEATYESGFVIDKFPISRPNLTFSTLTVSNMSPEDSSIYLCSVVPSGRSFAKNSQYFGAGTRLSVL.